This T cell receptor beta chain came from a study of early stage breast cancer tumors. Sequencing used immunoSEQ multiplex PCR; TCRdb keeps in-frame clones, though not all of them. The sample yields 50,000 to 65,000 clones, under 95% seen once. As for this clone: The antigen is unknown.

Germline loops: CDR1 GTSNPN, CDR2 SVGIG (reference sequence). The CDR3 has 13 amino acids. After removal of 2 bases from V and 4 bases from J, the junction contained 4 bases not matched to a gene. Broader study findings: Comparing each tissue with blood distinguished tumor from normal in most of the 16 patients.

The chain uses TRBV30 and TRBJ1-1; 7 nucleotides match TRBD1. The receptor was derived from a person aged 70 to 85 with breast cancer. Sample: blood. The CDR3 protein is CAWSTGEATEAFF. In DNA, the CDR3 is TGTGCCTGGAGTACAGGGGAGGCCACTGAAGCTTTCTTT.